Each of the 32 T cell receptor beta chains below was sequenced from the same sample in a study of blood T cells in healthy people across ages. Combining a sample-barcoded 5' primer with a J-beta primer mix, a second PCR ran for about 7 to 11 cycles. A single record per CDR3 protein comes from TCRdb applying MiXCR to the 5' RACE reads. The table includes around 1.5 million distinct CDR3 sequences, approximately 42% detected once. Sequencing was carried out using blood. These receptors came from a woman younger than 35 in good health.

This clonotype was observed a few times. CDR3 bases: TGTGCCAGCAGAGGGACAGGGGCGATGTACGAGCAGTACTTC. Translating gives CASRGTGAMYEQYF. The rearrangement joins TRBV28 to TRBJ2-7; TRBD1 matches 10 bases. The CDR3 consists of 14 residues. Losses at the gene ends were 6 bases for V and 4 bases for J; bases not matched to a gene: 6. Germline V gene sequence: CDR1 MDHEN, CDR2 SYDVKM.

A few counts support this clonotype. The chain is built from TRBV5-1 and TRBJ1-1, with D uncertain. The CDR3 loop spans 14 amino acids. V gave up 1 base and J gave up 5 bases, with 12 bases separating them. Germline V gene data show CDR1 as SGHRS and CDR2 as YFSETQ. CDR3 protein: CASSLTPLGTEAFF. In DNA, the CDR3 is TGCGCCAGCAGCTTGACACCGCTGGGGACTGAAGCTTTCTTT.

This clonotype was seen more than once but under ten times. V gene TRBV6-5 combines with J gene TRBJ1-2; maybe TRBD1 (6 bases). This CDR3 has 14 residues. The V gene lost 7 bases and the J gene lost 4 bases, with 16 bases spanning the gap. From germline, CDR1 is MNHEY and CDR2 SVGAGI. The CDR3 here is CASTRPDRAYGYTF. The CDR3 DNA follows: TGTGCCAGCACCAGGCCGGACAGAGCCTATGGCTACACCTTC.

The chain has TRBV5-1 and TRBJ2-3; no clear D. With 6 bases removed from V and 2 bases from J, the gap between germline ends came to 7 bases. The germline V gene has CDR1 SGHRS and CDR2 YFSETQ. The CDR3 spans 12 residues. In DNA, the CDR3 is TGCGCCAGCAAGCTGAACACAGATACGCAGTATTTT. Protein product: CASKLNTDTQYF.

This clonotype occurred a few times. The gene calls are TRBV28 and TRBJ2-1; D is undetermined. The CDR3 covers 12 residues. Germline V gene data show CDR1 as MDHEN and CDR2 as SYDVKM. Trimming stripped 2 bases from V and 6 bases from J, with 5 bases between. The CDR3 nucleotides are TGTGCCAGCAGTTTAAATACCAATGAGCAGTTCTTC. It translates to CASSLNTNEQFF.

The chain has TRBV9 and TRBJ2-1, with unresolved D. Trimming removed 0 bases at V and 0 bases at J, with 13 bases between. CDR1 and CDR2 (germline): SGDLS, YYNGEE. The CDR3 has 17 amino acids. The CDR3 DNA reads TGTGCCAGCAGCGTAGTTAATGGGAAAAGCTCCTACAATGAGCAGTTCTTC. It codes for CASSVVNGKSSYNEQFF.

This clonotype was detected only a few times. This chain joins TRBV3-1 and TRBJ2-7; D not certain. The germline gives CDR1 LGHDT, CDR2 YNNKEL (reference sequence). This CDR3 contains 16 residues. V was trimmed by 0 bases and J by 0 bases, leaving 12 bases between them. The CDR3 DNA follows: TGTGCCAGCAGCCAAGATCGGGCAGTCCGCTCCTACGAGCAGTACTTC. This translates into CASSQDRAVRSYEQYF.

This clonotype was counted between two and nine times. This chain connects TRBV6-5 to TRBJ1-1; 8 bases line up with TRBD1. The germline V gene has CDR1 MNHEY and CDR2 SVGAGI. V trimming: 3 bases; J trimming: 3 bases; junction bases outside the gene matches: 3. The CDR3 covers 14 residues. The CDR3 protein is CASSYYRGDTEAFF. CDR3 bases: TGTGCCAGCAGTTATTACAGGGGGGACACTGAAGCTTTCTTT.

V usage is TRBV20-1 and J usage is TRBJ2-6; D not resolved. The CDR3 extends over 13 amino acids. V lost 3 bases and J lost 4, with 7 bases in between. Germline-derived CDR1 and CDR2 are DFQATT and SNEGSKA (reference sequence). This CDR3 reads CSASMPGANVLTF. The CDR3 DNA reads as TGCAGTGCTAGTATGCCGGGGGCCAACGTCCTGACTTTC.

V gene TRBV7-2 combines with J gene TRBJ2-1; the D is unclear. Germline values: CDR1 SGHTA, CDR2 FQGNSA. Between the trimmed V and J ends, which lost 6 bases and 4 bases, there was a span of 13 bases. The CDR3 covers 14 residues. The CDR3 sequence is CASSANSGYNEQFF. CDR3 in DNA: TGTGCCAGCAGTGCTAATAGTGGTTACAATGAGCAGTTCTTC.

This clonotype was seen more than once but under ten times. This sequence joins TRBV7-3 and TRBJ1-2; no clear D. Per germline, CDR1 SGHTA and CDR2 FQGTGA. Trimming stripped 5 bases from V and 2 bases from J, with 12 bases between. This CDR3 contains 14 residues. The CDR3 sequence: CASSPSVGNYGYTF. In DNA form, the CDR3 reads TGTGCCAGCAGCCCCTCGGTGGGAAACTATGGCTACACCTTC.

The table lists this clonotype with a few counts. The rearrangement joins TRBV28 to TRBJ2-5, with TRBD1 matching over 9 bases. The DNA end is more similar to TRBJ2-7, so the J call may be wrong. Germline CDR1 and CDR2: MDHEN and SYDVKM. The CDR3 is 15 amino acids. The CDR3 nucleotides are TGTGCCAGCAGTTCCTCCGGGACAGGGTACCACGAGCAGTACTTC. The encoded protein is CASSSSGTGYHEQYF.

The chain recombines TRBV10-3 with TRBJ1-2; D is unclear. From germline, CDR1 is ENHRY and CDR2 SYGVKD. The CDR3 covers 16 residues. Trimming removed 3 bases from V and 2 bases from J, with 16 bases in between. In nucleotides, the CDR3 is TGTGCCATCAGTGACACCCCCATGGACGGCAACTATGGCTACACCTTC. This sequence encodes CAISDTPMDGNYGYTF.

The J gene is TRBJ2-5, the V gene TRBV19; perhaps TRBD1 as D (6 bases). The DNA end is a closer match to TRBJ2-7, so the J assignment may be wrong. Looked up from germline, CDR1 is LNHDA and CDR2 is SQIVND (reference sequence). The CDR3 sequence is 15 residues long. CDR3 protein: CASSVGQWSQYEQYF. CDR3 nucleotides: TGTGCCAGTAGTGTCGGACAGTGGTCCCAATACGAGCAGTACTTC.

This clonotype has only a few counts. V gene TRBV3-1 combines with J gene TRBJ2-4; TRBD2 agrees at 10 bases. The J segment lost 0 bases and the V segment lost 3 bases, leaving 5 bases of the junction unmatched. The germline CDR1 and CDR2 sequences are LGHDT and YNNKEL (reference sequence). The CDR3 spans 17 residues. The CDR3: CASSHDGTSVAKNIQYF. The CDR3 DNA sequence: TGTGCCAGCAGCCACGATGGGACTAGCGTAGCCAAAAACATTCAGTACTTC.

This clonotype has a handful of counts. This chain links TRBV7-3 with TRBJ1-2; possibly TRBD1 for D (6 bases). The length of the CDR3 is 15 residues. Per germline, CDR1 SGHTA and CDR2 FQGTGA. The germline V and J ends were trimmed by 0 bases and 4 bases, with 12 bases remaining between them. CDR3 coding DNA: TGTGCCAGCAGCTTAACCGCAGACAGGCTCTATGGCTACACCTTC. It encodes CASSLTADRLYGYTF.

This clonotype turned up a few times. V is TRBV6-5 and J is TRBJ2-5, with a possible D match to TRBD2 (5 bases). The closer fit of TRBJ2-7 to the DNA end suggests the J call may be wrong. Per the germline V gene, CDR1 is MNHEY and CDR2 is SVGAGI. This CDR3 is 14 amino acids long. CDR3 nucleotides: TGTGCCAGCAGTTACGGACTCTCAGTCCGCGAGCAGTACTTC. Residues: CASSYGLSVREQYF.

The chain combines TRBV6-6 with TRBJ1-3; TRBD1 is a possible D gene (6 bases). The length of the CDR3 is 14 residues. V lost 8 bases and J 2 bases, leaving 13 bases between the germline ends. Germline V gene lookup returns CDR1 MNHNY and CDR2 SVGAGI (reference sequence). The CDR3 loop is CASHRGGAGNTIYF. In DNA, the CDR3 is TGTGCCAGCCATAGGGGGGGGGCTGGAAACACCATATATTTT.

The chain is built from TRBV3-1 and TRBJ2-3, with 9 bases aligning to TRBD2. Losses at the gene ends were 2 bases for V and 4 bases for J; bases not matched to a gene: 10. CDR1 LGHDT and CDR2 YNNKEL come from the germline V gene (reference sequence). This CDR3 region has 17 residues. In DNA, the CDR3 is TGTGCCAGCAGCCAACGATTAGCGGGAGCTTCGGCAGATACGCAGTATTTT. Its translation: CASSQRLAGASADTQYF.

This clonotype has only a few counts. The V call is TRBV7-2, the J call TRBJ2-1, with D possibly being TRBD1 (5 bases). The germline V and J ends were trimmed by 5 bases and 5 bases, with 19 bases remaining between them. Germline values: CDR1 SGHTA, CDR2 FQGNSA. The CDR3 totals 16 residues. Written as DNA, the CDR3 is TGTGCCAGCAGCCCAATGACAGCAGCCATAGACAATGAGCAGTTCTTC. This translates into CASSPMTAAIDNEQFF.

In this sample, this clonotype turned up a few times. The V call is TRBV27, the J call TRBJ2-6; D is unresolved. Trimming took off 3 bases at V and 4 bases at J, with 10 bases between the two ends. Per germline, CDR1 MNHEY and CDR2 SMNVEV (reference sequence). This CDR3 comprises 15 residues. For the CDR3, the DNA is TGTGCCAGCAGTTTTGAGGCCTCCGGGGCCAACGTCCTGACTTTC. This codes for CASSFEASGANVLTF. The full variable domain, in which reference TRBV27 and TRBJ2-6 provide the parts outside the CDR3, is EAQVTQNPRYLITVTGKKLTVTCSQNMNHEYMSWYRQDPGLGLRQIYYSMNVEVTDKGDVPEGYKVSRKEKRNFPLILESPSPNQTSLYFCASSFEASGANVLTFGAGSRLTVL.

The chain links TRBV7-9 to TRBJ2-1, with a tentative D call TRBD2 (6 bases). The germline CDR1 and CDR2 sequences are SEHNR and FQNEAQ (reference sequence). CDR3 length: 11 residues. Deletions cut 2 bases from V and 10 bases from J, with 6 bases between. The CDR3 coding sequence is TGTGCCAGCAGCTTAACTAGCGAGCAGTTCTTC. Protein product: CASSLTSEQFF.

This sequence joins TRBV29-1 and TRBJ1-5, with a tentative D call TRBD1 (5 bases). The length of the CDR3 is 13 residues. Deletions cut 4 bases from V and 1 base from J, with 8 bases between. Germline V gene lookup returns CDR1 SQVTM and CDR2 ANQGSEA. In DNA form, the CDR3 reads TGCAGCGTTGTGGCAGGGAGCAATCAGCCCCAGCATTTT. Translating gives CSVVAGSNQPQHF.

This clonotype was observed a few times. The chain recombines TRBV20-1 with TRBJ1-1, with D possibly matching TRBD1 (5 bases). Germline CDR1 and CDR2: DFQATT and SNEGSKA (reference sequence). V was cut by 5 bases and J by 4 bases, with 14 bases left in between. The CDR3 consists of 13 residues. CDR3 amino acids: CSAGGRAGTEAFF. The CDR3 DNA follows: TGCAGTGCTGGGGGACGGGCGGGCACTGAAGCTTTCTTT.

The rearrangement links TRBV20-1 to TRBJ1-2; D not resolved. V dropped 0 bases and J dropped 8 bases, with 16 bases sitting between them. Germline V gene lookup returns CDR1 DFQATT and CDR2 SNEGSKA (reference sequence). This CDR3 contains 14 residues. CDR3 DNA: TGCAGTGCTAGAGAAGCAGTAAGGGTCTCCGGCTACACCTTC. It codes for CSAREAVRVSGYTF.

The chain uses TRBV4-1 and TRBJ2-2, with 10 nucleotides matching TRBD1. The trim removed 2 bases at V and 0 bases at J, leaving 6 bases unmatched. This CDR3 contains 18 residues. Germline V gene lookup returns CDR1 MGHRA and CDR2 YSYEKL. DNA of the CDR3: TGCGCCAGCAGCCAAAGATTAGGGACAGGGGCGAACACCGGGGAGCTGTTTTTT. Translation gives CASSQRLGTGANTGELFF.

This chain links TRBV20-1 with TRBJ2-1; D gene ambiguous. The germline V and J ends were trimmed by 8 bases and 13 bases, with 9 bases remaining between them. This CDR3 is built from 8 residues. Germline CDR1 reads DFQATT; CDR2 reads SNEGSKA (reference sequence). In nucleotides, the CDR3 is TGCAGTCCGGAGAAACAGTTCTTC. Amino acid sequence: CSPEKQFF.

The rearrangement uses TRBV20-1 and TRBJ2-7, with D perhaps being TRBD1 or TRBD2 (5 bases each). V lost 7 bases and J 2 bases, leaving 33 bases between the germline ends. Germline CDR1 is DFQATT and CDR2 is SNEGSKA (reference sequence). This CDR3 region has 19 residues. CDR3 residues: CSVELRAGPRGETTYEQYF. The CDR3 DNA follows: TGCAGTGTTGAGCTAAGGGCCGGGCCAAGAGGGGAGACGACCTACGAGCAGTACTTC.

The chain combines TRBV4-1 with TRBJ2-1; D is possibly TRBD1 or TRBD2 (5 bases each). Per germline, CDR1 MGHRA and CDR2 YSYEKL. This CDR3 is 15 amino acids long. The V end was cut by 4 bases, the J end by 3 bases, with 13 bases between. The chain's CDR3 is CASSPAGANYNEQFF. In DNA form, the CDR3 reads TGCGCCAGCAGCCCCGCCGGGGCTAACTACAATGAGCAGTTCTTC.

V is TRBV12-3 or TRBV12-4 and J is TRBJ2-7; unclear D gene. The CDR3 has 12 amino acids. Trimming removed 3 bases at V and 3 bases at J, with 6 bases between. The CDR3 DNA is TGTGCCAGCAGTTTTTTCGGCTACGAGCAGTACTTC. It specifies CASSFFGYEQYF.

This clonotype was observed a few times. The chain couples TRBV27 to TRBJ2-1; 11 nucleotides align to TRBD2. The V gene end was trimmed by 7 bases and the J gene end by 4 bases; junction bases not matched to a gene: 6. This CDR3 has 15 amino acids. CDR1 and CDR2 from the germline V gene are MNHEY and SMNVEV (reference sequence). This chain's CDR3 is CASTTSGASYNEQFF. The CDR3 DNA reads as TGTGCCAGCACGACTAGCGGGGCCTCATACAATGAGCAGTTCTTC.

The chain is built from TRBV20-1 and TRBJ2-1, with 15 bases that match TRBD2. The J call is doubtful: the DNA matches TRBJ2-7 better. CDR3 length: 17 amino acids. CDR1 and CDR2 from the germline V gene are DFQATT and SNEGSKA (reference sequence). This CDR3 is CSARTSGGAWSYNEQYF. The CDR3 coding sequence is TGCAGTGCACGGACTAGCGGGGGGGCCTGGTCCTACAATGAGCAGTACTTC.